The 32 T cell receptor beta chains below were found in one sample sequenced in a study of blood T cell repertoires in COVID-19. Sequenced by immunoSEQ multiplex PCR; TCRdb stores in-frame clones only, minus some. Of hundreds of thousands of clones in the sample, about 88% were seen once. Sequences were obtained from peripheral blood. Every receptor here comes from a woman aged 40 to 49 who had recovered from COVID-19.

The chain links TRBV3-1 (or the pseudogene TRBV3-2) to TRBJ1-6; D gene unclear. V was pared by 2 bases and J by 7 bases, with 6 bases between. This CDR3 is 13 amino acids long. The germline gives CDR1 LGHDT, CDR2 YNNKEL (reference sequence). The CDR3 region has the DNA TGTGCCAGCAGCCAATTGAGGAATTCACCCCTCCACTTT. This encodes CASSQLRNSPLHF.

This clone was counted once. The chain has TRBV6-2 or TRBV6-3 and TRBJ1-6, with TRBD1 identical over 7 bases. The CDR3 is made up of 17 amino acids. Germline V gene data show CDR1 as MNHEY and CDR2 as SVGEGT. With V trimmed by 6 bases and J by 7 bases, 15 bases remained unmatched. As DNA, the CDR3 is TGTGCCAGCAGCCCTTCCGGGACAGTAATTCGGAATTCACCCCTCCACTTT. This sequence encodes CASSPSGTVIRNSPLHF.

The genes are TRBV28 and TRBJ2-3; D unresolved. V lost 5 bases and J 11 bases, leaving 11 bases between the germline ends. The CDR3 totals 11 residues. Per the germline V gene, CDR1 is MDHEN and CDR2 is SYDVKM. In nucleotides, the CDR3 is TGTGCCAGCAGTCCGCTTACGGGGCAGTATTTT. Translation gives CASSPLTGQYF.

DNA for the CDR3: TGTGCCAGCAGCGGGTCGAGGGCTAATAACTATGGCTACACCTTC. It is translated as CASSGSRANNYGYTF. The chain joins TRBV9 to TRBJ1-2, with D uncertain. Per the germline V gene, CDR1 is SGDLS and CDR2 is YYNGEE. This CDR3 comprises 15 residues. V lost 3 bases and J 1 base, leaving 13 bases between the germline ends.

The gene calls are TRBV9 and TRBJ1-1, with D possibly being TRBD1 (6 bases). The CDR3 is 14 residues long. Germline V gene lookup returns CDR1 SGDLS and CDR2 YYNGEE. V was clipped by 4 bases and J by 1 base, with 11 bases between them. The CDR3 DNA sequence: TGTGCCAGCAGCCTGCAACAGGGGAACACTGAAGCTTTCTTT. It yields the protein CASSLQQGNTEAFF. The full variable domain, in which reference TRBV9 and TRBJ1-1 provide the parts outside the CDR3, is DSGVTQTPKHLITATGQRVTLRCSPRSGDLSVYWYQQSLDQGLQFLIQYYNGEERAKGNILERFSAQQFPDLHSELNLSSLELGDSALYFCASSLQQGNTEAFFGQGTRLTVV.

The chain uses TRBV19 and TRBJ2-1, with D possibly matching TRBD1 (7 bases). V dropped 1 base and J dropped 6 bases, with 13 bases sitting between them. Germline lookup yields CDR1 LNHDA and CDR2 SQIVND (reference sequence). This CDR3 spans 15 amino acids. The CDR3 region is CASSIAGGILNEQFF. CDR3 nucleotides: TGTGCCAGTAGTATAGCAGGGGGGATTCTCAATGAGCAGTTCTTC.

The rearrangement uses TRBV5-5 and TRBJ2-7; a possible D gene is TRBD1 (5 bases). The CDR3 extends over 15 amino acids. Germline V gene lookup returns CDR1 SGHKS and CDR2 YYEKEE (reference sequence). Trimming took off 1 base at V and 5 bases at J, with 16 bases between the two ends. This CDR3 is CASSLMAGPWNEQYF. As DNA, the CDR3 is TGTGCCAGCAGCTTGATGGCAGGGCCTTGGAACGAGCAGTACTTC.

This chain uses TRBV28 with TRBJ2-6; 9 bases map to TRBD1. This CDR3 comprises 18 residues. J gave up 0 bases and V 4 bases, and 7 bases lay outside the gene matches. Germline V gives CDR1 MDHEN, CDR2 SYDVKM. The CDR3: CASSYHTGGDSGANVLTF. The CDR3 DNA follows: TGTGCCAGCAGTTACCATACAGGGGGCGACTCTGGGGCCAACGTCCTGACTTTC.

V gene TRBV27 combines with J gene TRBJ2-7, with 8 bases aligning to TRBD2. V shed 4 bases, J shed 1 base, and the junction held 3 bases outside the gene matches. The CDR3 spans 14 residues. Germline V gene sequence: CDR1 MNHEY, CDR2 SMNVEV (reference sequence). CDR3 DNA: TGTGCCAGCAGTTATCGGGAGGGATCCTACGAGCAGTACTTC. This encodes CASSYREGSYEQYF.

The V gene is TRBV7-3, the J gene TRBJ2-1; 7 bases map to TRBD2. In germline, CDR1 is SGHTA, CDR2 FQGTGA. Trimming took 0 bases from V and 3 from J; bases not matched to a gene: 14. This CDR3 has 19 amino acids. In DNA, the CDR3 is TGTGCCAGCAGCTTAACCTCTCGGGCTAGCGGAGCCCTCTACAATGAGCAGTTCTTC. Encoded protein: CASSLTSRASGALYNEQFF. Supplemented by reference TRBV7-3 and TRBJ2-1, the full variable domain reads GAGVSQTPSNKVTEKGKYVELRCDPISGHTALYWYRQSLGQGPEFLIYFQGTGAADDSGLPNDRFFAVRPEGSVSTLKIQRTERGDSAVYLCASSLTSRASGALYNEQFFGPGTRLTVL.

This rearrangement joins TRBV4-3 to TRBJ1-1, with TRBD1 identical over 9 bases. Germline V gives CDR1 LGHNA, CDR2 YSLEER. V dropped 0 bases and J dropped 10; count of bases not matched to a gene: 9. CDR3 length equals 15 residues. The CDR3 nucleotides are TGCGCCAGCAGCCAAGAACTGGACAGGGGACTCGCAGCTTTCTTT. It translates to CASSQELDRGLAAFF.

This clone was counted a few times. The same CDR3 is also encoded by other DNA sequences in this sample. CDR3 residues: CASSLSSGNTIYF. The DNA for the CDR3 is TGTGCCAGCAGCCTATCTTCCGGAAACACCATATATTTT. The V and J genes are TRBV12-3 or TRBV12-4 and TRBJ1-3; D not certain. The CDR3 is made up of 13 amino acids. The V and J ends lost 6 bases and 4 bases respectively, with 10 bases between them.

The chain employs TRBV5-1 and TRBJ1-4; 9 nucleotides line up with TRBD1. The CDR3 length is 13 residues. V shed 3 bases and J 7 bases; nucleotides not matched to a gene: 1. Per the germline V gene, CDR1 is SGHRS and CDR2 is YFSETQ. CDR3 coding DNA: TGCGCCAGCAGCTCGGGACAGGGTGAAAAACTGTTTTTT. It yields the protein CASSSGQGEKLFF.

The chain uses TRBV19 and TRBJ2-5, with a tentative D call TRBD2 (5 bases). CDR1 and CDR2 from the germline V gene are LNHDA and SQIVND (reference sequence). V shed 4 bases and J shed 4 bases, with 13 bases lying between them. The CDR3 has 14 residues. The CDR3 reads CASSTRRGRETQYF. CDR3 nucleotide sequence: TGTGCCAGTAGTACGCGTCGGGGTCGAGAGACCCAGTACTTC.

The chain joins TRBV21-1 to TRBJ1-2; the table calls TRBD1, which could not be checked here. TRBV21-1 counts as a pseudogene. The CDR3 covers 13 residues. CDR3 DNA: TGTGCCAGCAGGGGGCAGAAGGGCTATGGCTACACCTTC. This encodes CASRGQKGYGYTF.

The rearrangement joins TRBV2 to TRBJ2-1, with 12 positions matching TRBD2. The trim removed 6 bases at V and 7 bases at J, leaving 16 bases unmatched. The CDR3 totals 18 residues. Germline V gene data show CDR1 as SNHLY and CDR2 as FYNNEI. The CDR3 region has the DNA TGTGCCAGCAGCGTGGGCCTAGCGGGGGGGTTTAGGGGAAATGAGCAGTTCTTC. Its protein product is CASSVGLAGGFRGNEQFF.

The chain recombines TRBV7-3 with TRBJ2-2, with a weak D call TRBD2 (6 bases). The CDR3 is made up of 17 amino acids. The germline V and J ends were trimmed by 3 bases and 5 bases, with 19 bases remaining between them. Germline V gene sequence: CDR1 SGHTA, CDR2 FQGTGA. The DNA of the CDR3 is TGTGCCAGCAGCTTGTTAATTGGAGGGGCTGAGACCGGGGAGCTGTTTTTT. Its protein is CASSLLIGGAETGELFF.

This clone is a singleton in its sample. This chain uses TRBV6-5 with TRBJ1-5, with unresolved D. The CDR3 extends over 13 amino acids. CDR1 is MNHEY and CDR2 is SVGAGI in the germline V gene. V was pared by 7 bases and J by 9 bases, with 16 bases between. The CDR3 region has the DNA TGTGCCAGCACCCATGGTGAGGGTATGCCCCAGCATTTT. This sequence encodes CASTHGEGMPQHF.

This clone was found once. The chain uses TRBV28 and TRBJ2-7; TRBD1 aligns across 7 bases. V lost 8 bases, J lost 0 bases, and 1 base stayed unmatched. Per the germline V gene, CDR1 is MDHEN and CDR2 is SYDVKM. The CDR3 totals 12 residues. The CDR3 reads CASGQVSYEQYF. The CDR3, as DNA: TGTGCCAGCGGACAGGTCTCCTACGAGCAGTACTTC.

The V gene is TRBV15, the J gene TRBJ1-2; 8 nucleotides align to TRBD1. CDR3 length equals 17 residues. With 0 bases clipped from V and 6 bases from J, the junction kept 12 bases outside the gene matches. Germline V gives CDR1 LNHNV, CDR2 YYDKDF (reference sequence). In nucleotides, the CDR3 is TGTGCCACCAGCAGAGATGTGTGGACAGGGTATCAAGATGGCTACACCTTC. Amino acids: CATSRDVWTGYQDGYTF.

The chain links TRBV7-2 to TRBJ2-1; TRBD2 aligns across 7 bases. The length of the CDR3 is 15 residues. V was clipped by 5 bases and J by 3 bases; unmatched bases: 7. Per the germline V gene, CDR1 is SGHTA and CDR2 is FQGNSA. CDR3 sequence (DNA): TGTGCCAGCAGCCCGGGACGGGAGGTCTACAATGAGCAGTTCTTC. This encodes CASSPGREVYNEQFF.

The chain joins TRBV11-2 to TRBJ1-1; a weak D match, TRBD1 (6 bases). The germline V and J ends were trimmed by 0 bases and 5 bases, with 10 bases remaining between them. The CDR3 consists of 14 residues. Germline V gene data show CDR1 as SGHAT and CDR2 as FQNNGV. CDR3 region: CASSLEGAYTEAFF. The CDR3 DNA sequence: TGTGCCAGCAGCTTAGAGGGGGCGTATACTGAAGCTTTCTTT.

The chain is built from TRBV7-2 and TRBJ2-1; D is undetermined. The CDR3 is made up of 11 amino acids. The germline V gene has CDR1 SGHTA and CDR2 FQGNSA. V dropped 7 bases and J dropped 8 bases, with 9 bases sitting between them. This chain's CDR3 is CASTEVHEQFF. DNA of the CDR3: TGTGCCAGCACCGAGGTCCATGAGCAGTTCTTC.

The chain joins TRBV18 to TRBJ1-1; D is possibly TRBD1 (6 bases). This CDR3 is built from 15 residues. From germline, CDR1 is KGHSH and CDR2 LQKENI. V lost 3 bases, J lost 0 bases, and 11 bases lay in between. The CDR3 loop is CASSPHRELNTEAFF. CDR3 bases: TGTGCCAGCTCACCCCACAGGGAATTGAACACTGAAGCTTTCTTT.

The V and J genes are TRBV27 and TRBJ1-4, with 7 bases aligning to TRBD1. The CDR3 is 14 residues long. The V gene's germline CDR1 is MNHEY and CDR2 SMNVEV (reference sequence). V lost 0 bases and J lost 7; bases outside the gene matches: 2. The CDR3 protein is CASSLSGTAEKLFF. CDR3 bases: TGTGCCAGCAGTTTATCCGGGACAGCTGAAAAACTGTTTTTT.

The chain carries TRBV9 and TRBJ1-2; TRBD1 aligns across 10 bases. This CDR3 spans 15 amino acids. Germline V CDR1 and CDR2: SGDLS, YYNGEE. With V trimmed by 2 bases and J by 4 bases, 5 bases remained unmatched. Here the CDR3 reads CASSVDRGQGYGYTF. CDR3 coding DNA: TGTGCCAGCAGCGTCGACAGGGGGCAAGGCTATGGCTACACCTTC.

The CDR3 DNA is TGTGCCAGCAGCGTAAAAGTGAGACAAGAGACCCAGTACTTC. Translation gives CASSVKVRQETQYF. This chain uses TRBV5-6 with TRBJ2-5; D is unresolved. This CDR3 spans 14 amino acids. Trimming stripped 4 bases from V and 2 bases from J, with 12 bases between. Germline V gene sequence: CDR1 SGHDT, CDR2 YYEEEE.

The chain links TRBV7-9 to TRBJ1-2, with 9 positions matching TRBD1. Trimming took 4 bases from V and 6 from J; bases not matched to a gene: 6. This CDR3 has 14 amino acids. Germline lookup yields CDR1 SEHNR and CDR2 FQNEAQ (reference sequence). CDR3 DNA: TGTGCCAGCAGCTCCCCGGGACAGGGAAATGGCTACACCTTC. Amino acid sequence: CASSSPGQGNGYTF.

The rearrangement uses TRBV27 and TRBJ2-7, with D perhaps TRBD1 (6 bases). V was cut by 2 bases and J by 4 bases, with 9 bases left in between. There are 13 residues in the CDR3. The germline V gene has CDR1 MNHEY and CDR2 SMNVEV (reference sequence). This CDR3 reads CASSLGQHYEQYF. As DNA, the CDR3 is TGTGCCAGCAGTTTAGGACAGCATTACGAGCAGTACTTC.

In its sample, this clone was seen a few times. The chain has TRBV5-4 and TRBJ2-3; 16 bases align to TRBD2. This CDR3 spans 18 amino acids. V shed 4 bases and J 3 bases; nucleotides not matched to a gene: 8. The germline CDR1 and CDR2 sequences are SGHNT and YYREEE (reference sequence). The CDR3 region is CASSPSPGLAGGTDTQYF. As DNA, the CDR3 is TGTGCCAGCAGCCCATCTCCGGGACTAGCGGGAGGGACAGATACGCAGTATTTT.

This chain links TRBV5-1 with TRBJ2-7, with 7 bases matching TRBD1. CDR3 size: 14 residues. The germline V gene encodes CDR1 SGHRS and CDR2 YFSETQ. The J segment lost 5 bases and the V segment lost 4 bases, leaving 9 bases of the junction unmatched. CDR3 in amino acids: CASSHETGRDEQYF. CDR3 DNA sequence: TGCGCCAGCAGCCACGAGACAGGGCGGGACGAGCAGTACTTC.

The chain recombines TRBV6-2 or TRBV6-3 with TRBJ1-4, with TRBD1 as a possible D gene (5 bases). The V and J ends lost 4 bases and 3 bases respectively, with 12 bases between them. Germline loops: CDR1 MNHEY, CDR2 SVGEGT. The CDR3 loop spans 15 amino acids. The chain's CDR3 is CASSSPGGANEKLFF. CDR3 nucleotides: TGTGCCAGCAGTTCCCCGGGGGGGGCTAATGAAAAACTGTTTTTT.